A single sample is the source of the 7 T cell receptor beta chains below, sequenced in a study of Ad26.COV2.S vaccination and SARS-CoV-2 variants. TCRdb's table, derived via immunoSEQ multiplex PCR, lists solely in-frame clones and lacks some. Seen here are roughly 500,000 clones, 70% to 90% observed once, and the top ten hold roughly 13%. Treatment in this sample: some 20 received Ad26.COV2.S at low or high dose, single or two shots; 5 received placebo; per-sample allocation not given. Sampling occurred on day 63 after the first vaccine or placebo injection. Sequencing used peripheral blood, obtained in a trial of Ad26.COV2.S vaccine versus placebo. All receptors derive from a person between 18 and 59 years old who received the Ad26.COV2.S COVID-19 vaccine or a placebo.

The chain links TRBV11-2 to TRBJ1-3, with D possibly TRBD1 on 6 matching bases. The germline CDR1 and CDR2 sequences are SGHAT and FQNNGV. CDR3 length equals 19 residues. Trimming cost V 1 base and J 0 bases, with 19 bases left between them. The CDR3 spells CASSLVALRGGTSGNTIYF. For the CDR3, the DNA is TGTGCCAGCAGCTTAGTCGCCCTCAGGGGAGGGACCTCTGGAAACACCATATATTTT.

The chain joins TRBV27 to TRBJ2-5; TRBD2 matches at 7 bases. In germline, CDR1 is MNHEY, CDR2 SMNVEV (reference sequence). Germline trimming cut 0 bases from V and 4 bases from J; bases unmatched to any gene: 8. CDR3 length equals 16 residues. The CDR3 is CASSLSGEGPGETQYF. The DNA of the CDR3 is TGTGCCAGCAGTTTATCCGGGGAGGGGCCCGGAGAGACCCAGTACTTC.

This clone was found a few times. The V gene is TRBV6-1, the J gene TRBJ1-3; weak D call: TRBD1 (5 bases). Germline CDR1 reads MNHNS; CDR2 reads SASEGT. The CDR3 runs 15 residues. Trimming took off 0 bases at V and 0 bases at J, with 6 bases between the two ends. DNA of the CDR3: TGTGCCAGCAGTGAAGCAAGGGGCTCTGGAAACACCATATATTTT. This encodes CASSEARGSGNTIYF.

The chain combines TRBV7-2 with TRBJ2-7, with a possible D match to TRBD1 (6 bases). The CDR3 extends over 14 amino acids. The V end lost 2 bases, the J end lost 2 bases, and 10 bases lay between the germline ends. Germline CDR1 reads SGHTA; CDR2 reads FQGNSA. This chain's CDR3 is CASSLNAGAYEQYF. As DNA, the CDR3 is TGTGCCAGCAGCTTAAACGCAGGGGCCTACGAGCAGTACTTC. Complete variable domain (other parts from reference TRBV7-2 and TRBJ2-7): GAGVSQSPSNKVTEKGKDVELRCDPISGHTALYWYRQSLGQGLEFLIYFQGNSAPDKSGLPSDRFSAERTGGSVSTLTIQRTQQEDSAVYLCASSLNAGAYEQYFGPGTRLTVT.

The J gene is TRBJ1-6, the V gene TRBV6-5; TRBD1 aligns across 10 bases. In germline, CDR1 is MNHEY, CDR2 SVGAGI. Trimming cost V 5 bases and J 7 bases; bases outside gene matches: 5. This CDR3 contains 15 residues. CDR3: CASSKAGQGNSPLHF. CDR3 nucleotides: TGTGCCAGCAGTAAGGCGGGACAGGGGAATTCACCCCTCCACTTT.

This chain joins TRBV18 and TRBJ2-2; 13 bases match TRBD2. J gave up 4 bases and V 4 bases, and 6 bases lay outside the gene matches. The CDR3 has 17 amino acids. Germline V gene lookup returns CDR1 KGHSH and CDR2 LQKENI. Written as DNA, the CDR3 is TGTGCCAGCTCACTCAGGACTAGCGGGAGTGGCACCGGGGAGCTGTTTTTT. This gives the protein CASSLRTSGSGTGELFF.

The chain combines TRBV9 with TRBJ2-2, with 8 bases lining up with TRBD2. The CDR3 is made up of 15 amino acids. V shed 0 bases, J shed 4 bases, and the junction held 2 bases outside the gene matches. The germline CDR1 and CDR2 sequences are SGDLS and YYNGEE. CDR3 bases: TGTGCCAGCAGCGTAGCGGGAGGGCCCACCGGGGAGCTGTTTTTT. It yields the protein CASSVAGGPTGELFF. Looking up the rest from reference TRBV9 and TRBJ2-2 gives the full variable domain: DSGVTQTPKHLITATGQRVTLRCSPRSGDLSVYWYQQSLDQGLQFLIQYYNGEERAKGNILERFSAQQFPDLHSELNLSSLELGDSALYFCASSVAGGPTGELFFGEGSRLTVL.